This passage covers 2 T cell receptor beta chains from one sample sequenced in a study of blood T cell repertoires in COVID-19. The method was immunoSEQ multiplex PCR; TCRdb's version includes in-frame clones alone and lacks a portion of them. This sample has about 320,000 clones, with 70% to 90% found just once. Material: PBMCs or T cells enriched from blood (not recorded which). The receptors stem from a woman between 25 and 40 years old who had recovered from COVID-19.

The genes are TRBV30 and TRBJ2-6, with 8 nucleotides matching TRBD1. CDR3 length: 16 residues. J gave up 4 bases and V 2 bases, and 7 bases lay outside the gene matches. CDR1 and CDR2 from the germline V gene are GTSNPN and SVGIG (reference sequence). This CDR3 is CAWSHHRGAGANVLTF. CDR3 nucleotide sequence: TGTGCCTGGAGTCACCACAGGGGGGCCGGGGCCAACGTCCTGACTTTC.

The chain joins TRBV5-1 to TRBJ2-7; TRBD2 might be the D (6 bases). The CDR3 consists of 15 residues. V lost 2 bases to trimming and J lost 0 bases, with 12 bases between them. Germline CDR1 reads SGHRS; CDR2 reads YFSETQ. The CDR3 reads CASSFGGNSSYEQYF. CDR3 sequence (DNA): TGCGCCAGCAGCTTCGGAGGGAATTCCTCCTACGAGCAGTACTTC.